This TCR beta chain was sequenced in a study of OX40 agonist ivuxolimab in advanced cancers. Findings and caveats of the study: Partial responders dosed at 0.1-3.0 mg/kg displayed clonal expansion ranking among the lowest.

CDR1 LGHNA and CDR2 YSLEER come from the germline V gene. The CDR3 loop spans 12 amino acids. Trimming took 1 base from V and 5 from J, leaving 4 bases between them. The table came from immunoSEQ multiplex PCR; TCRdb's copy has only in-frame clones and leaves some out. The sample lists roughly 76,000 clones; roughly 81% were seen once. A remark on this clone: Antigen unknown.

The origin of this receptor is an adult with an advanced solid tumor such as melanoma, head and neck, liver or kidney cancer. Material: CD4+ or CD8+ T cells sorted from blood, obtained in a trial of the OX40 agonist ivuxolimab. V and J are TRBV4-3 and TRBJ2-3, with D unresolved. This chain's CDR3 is CASSQVLDTQYF. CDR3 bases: TGCGCCAGCAGCCAAGTTTTAGATACGCAGTATTTT.